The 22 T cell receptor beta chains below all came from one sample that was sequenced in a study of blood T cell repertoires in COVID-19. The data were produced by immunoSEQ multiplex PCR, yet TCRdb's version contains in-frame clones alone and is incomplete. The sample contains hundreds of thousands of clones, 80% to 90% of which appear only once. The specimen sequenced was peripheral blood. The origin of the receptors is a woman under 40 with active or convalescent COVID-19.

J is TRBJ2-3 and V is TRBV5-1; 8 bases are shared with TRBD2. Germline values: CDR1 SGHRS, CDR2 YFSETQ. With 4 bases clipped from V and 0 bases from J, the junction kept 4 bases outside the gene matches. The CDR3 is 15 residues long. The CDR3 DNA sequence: TGCGCCAGCAGCCCCTCTAGCGGGAGCACAGATACGCAGTATTTT. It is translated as CASSPSSGSTDTQYF.

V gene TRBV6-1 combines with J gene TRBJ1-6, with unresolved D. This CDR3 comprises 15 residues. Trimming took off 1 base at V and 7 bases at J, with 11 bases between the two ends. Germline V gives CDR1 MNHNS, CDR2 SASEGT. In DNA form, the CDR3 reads TGTGCCAGCAGTGAAGGAAGGGCTAGCAATTCACCCCTCCACTTT. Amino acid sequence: CASSEGRASNSPLHF.

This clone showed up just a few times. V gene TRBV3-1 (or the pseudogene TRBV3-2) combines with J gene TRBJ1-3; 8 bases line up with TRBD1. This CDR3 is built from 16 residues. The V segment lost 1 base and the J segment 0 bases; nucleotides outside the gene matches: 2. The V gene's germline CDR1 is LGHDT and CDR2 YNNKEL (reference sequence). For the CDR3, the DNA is TGTGCCAGCAGCCAAGCCACAGGGGGCTCTGGAAACACCATATATTTT. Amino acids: CASSQATGGSGNTIYF.

The CDR3 DNA is TGCGCCAGCAGCCAAGGCCCGGGACTAGACACAGATACGCAGTATTTT. It codes for CASSQGPGLDTDTQYF. V is TRBV4-1 and J is TRBJ2-3; TRBD2 matches 8 bases. Germline values: CDR1 MGHRA, CDR2 YSYEKL. The CDR3 length is 16 residues. J lost 2 bases, V lost 1 base, and 5 bases had no gene match.

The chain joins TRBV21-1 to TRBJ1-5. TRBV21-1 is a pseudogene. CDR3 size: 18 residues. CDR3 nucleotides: TGTGCCAGCAGCAAAGCGCTTTCGGGACTGAGGAGGAATCAGCCCCAGCATTTT. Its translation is CASSKALSGLRRNQPQHF.

In DNA, the CDR3 is TGTGCCAGCAGCCAGAGGGGGCACTACGAGCAGTACTTC. Its protein product is CASSQRGHYEQYF. The genes are TRBV14 and TRBJ2-7; 7 bases line up with TRBD1. This CDR3 has 13 amino acids. J lost 3 bases, V lost 3 bases, and 2 bases had no gene match. Germline assignment: CDR1 SGHDN and CDR2 FVKESK.

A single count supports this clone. Here the CDR3 reads CASSLGGGTANTGELFF. The DNA for the CDR3 is TGCGCCAGCAGCTTGGGCGGCGGGACTGCGAACACCGGGGAGCTGTTTTTT. The chain recombines TRBV5-1 with TRBJ2-2; a weak D match, TRBD2 (6 bases). Germline V CDR1 and CDR2: SGHRS, YFSETQ. The CDR3 contains 17 residues. Trimming took 0 bases from V and 0 from J, leaving 12 bases between them.

DNA for the CDR3: TGTGCCAGCAGCTCCTGGAGAGAGACCCAGTACTTC. Its protein product is CASSSWRETQYF. The rearrangement links TRBV7-2 to TRBJ2-5; D unresolved. This CDR3 is 12 amino acids long. CDR1 and CDR2 (germline): SGHTA, FQGNSA. V was pared by 4 bases and J by 4 bases, with 7 bases between.

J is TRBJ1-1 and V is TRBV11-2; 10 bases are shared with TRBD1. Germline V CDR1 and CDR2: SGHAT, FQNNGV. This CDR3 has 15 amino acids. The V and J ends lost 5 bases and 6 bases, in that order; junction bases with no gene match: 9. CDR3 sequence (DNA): TGTGCCAGCAGCCGGGGACAGGGGTTAAGGTCTGAAGCTTTCTTT. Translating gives CASSRGQGLRSEAFF.

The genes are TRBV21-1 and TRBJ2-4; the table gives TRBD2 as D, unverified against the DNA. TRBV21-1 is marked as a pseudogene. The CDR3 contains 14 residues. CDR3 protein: CASSLFSRGWIQYF. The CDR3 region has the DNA TGTGCCAGCTCCCTCTTTTCCCGGGGATGGATTCAGTACTTC.

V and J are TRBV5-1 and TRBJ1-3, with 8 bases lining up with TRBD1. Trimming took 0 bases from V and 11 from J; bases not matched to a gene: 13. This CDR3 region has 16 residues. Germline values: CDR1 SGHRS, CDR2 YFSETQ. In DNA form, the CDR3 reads TGCGCCAGCAGCTTGGATCCGACAGGGGTGGTGGGGTCCATATATTTT. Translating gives CASSLDPTGVVGSIYF.

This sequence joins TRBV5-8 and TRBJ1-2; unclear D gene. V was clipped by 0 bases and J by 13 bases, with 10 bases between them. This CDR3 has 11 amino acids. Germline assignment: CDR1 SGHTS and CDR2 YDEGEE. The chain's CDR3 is CASSLARELTF. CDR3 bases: TGTGCCAGCAGCTTGGCTAGAGAGCTCACCTTC.

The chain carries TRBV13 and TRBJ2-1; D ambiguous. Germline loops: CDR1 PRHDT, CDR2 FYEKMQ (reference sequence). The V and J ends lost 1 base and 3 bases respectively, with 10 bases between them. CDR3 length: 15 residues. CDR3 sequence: CASSLDSSGYNEQFF. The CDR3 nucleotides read TGTGCCAGCAGCTTAGATAGCTCCGGCTACAATGAGCAGTTCTTC.

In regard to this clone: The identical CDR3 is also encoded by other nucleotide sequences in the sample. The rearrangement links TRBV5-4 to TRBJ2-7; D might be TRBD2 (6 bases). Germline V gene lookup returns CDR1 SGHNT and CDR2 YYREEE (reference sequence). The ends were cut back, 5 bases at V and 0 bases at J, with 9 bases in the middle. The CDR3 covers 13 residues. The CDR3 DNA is TGTGCCAGCAGTTTTAGCGGCTCCTACGAGCAGTACTTC. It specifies CASSFSGSYEQYF.

CDR3 protein: CASSQGLHEQYF. The CDR3 DNA sequence: TGTGCCAGCAGCCAGGGCCTCCACGAGCAGTACTTC. This chain joins TRBV3-1 (or the pseudogene TRBV3-2) and TRBJ2-7; D not resolved. This CDR3 has 12 amino acids. Germline CDR1 LGHDT, CDR2 YNNKEL (reference sequence). The ends were cut back, 3 bases at V and 5 bases at J, with 8 bases in the middle.

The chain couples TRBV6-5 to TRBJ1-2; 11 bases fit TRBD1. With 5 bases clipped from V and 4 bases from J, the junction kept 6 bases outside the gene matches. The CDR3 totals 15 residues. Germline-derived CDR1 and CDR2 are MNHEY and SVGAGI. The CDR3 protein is CASSPGQGAFYGYTF. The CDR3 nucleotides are TGTGCCAGCAGTCCCGGACAGGGGGCGTTCTATGGCTACACCTTC.

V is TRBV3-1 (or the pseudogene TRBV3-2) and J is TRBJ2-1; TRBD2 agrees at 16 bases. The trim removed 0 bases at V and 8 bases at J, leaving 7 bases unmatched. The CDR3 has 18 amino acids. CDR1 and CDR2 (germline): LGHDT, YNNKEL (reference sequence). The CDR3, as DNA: TGTGCCAGCAGCCAAGAGGGACTAGCGGGGGGGCCAGGGGATGAGCAGTTCTTC. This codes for CASSQEGLAGGPGDEQFF.

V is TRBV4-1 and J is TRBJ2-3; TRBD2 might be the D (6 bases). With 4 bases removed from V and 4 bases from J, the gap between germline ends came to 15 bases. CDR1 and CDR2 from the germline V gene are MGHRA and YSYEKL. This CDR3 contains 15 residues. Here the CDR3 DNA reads TGCGCCAGCAGCCCCTACACCGGAGGGCCAGATACGCAGTATTTT. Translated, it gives CASSPYTGGPDTQYF.

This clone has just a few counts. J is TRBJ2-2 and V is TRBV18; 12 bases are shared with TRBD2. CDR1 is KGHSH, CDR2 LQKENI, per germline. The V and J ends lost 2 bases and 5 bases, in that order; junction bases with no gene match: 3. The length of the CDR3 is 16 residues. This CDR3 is CASSPGLAGLTGELFF. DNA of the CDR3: TGTGCCAGCTCACCAGGACTAGCGGGGTTAACCGGGGAGCTGTTTTTT.

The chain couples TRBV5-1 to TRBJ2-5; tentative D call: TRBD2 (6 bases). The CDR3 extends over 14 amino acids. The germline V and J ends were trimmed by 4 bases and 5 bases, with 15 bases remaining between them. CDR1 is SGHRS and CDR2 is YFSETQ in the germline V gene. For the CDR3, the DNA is TGCGCCAGCAGCACCGGGAGTCCGGGGGAGACCCAGTACTTC. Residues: CASSTGSPGETQYF.

The CDR3 loop is CASSSDRDGTEAFF. The DNA for the CDR3 is TGCGCCAGCAGCTCGGACAGGGATGGGACTGAAGCTTTCTTT. The rearrangement joins TRBV5-1 to TRBJ1-1, with 8 positions matching TRBD1. The CDR3 loop spans 14 amino acids. The junction had 6 bases not matched to a gene; V was cut back by 3 bases and J by 5 bases. Germline V gene data show CDR1 as SGHRS and CDR2 as YFSETQ.

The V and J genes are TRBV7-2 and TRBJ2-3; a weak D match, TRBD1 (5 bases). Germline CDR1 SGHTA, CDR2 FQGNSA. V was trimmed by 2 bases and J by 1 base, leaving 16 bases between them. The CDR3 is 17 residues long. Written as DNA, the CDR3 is TGTGCCAGCAGCTTATCCCCCCAGGGTTCCGGCACAGATACGCAGTATTTT. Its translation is CASSLSPQGSGTDTQYF.